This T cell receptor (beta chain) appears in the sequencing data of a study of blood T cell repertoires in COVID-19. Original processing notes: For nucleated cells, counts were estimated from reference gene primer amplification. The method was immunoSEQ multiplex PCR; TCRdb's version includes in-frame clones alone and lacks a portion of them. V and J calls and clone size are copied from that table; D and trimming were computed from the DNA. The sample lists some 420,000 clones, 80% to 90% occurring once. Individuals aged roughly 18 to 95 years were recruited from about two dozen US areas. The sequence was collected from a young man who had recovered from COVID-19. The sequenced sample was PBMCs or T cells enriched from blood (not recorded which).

CDR3 amino acids: CAITSGQGREGYTF. In nucleotides, the CDR3 is TGTGCCATCACCTCGGGACAGGGTCGTGAAGGCTACACCTTC. The chain couples TRBV10-3 to TRBJ1-2; 9 bases match TRBD1. The CDR3 runs 14 residues. V dropped 7 bases and J dropped 8; count of bases not matched to a gene: 11. Germline V gene sequence: CDR1 ENHRY, CDR2 SYGVKD.